This T cell receptor (beta chain) was observed in a study of glioma-infiltrating T cells. The study's findings and limits: Gliomas, especially low-grade, showed above-expected tissue-blood divergence; non-neoplastic patients showed below.

The CDR3 extends over 16 amino acids. V was cut by 1 base and J by 1 base, with 12 bases left in between. The germline V gene encodes CDR1 MGHRA and CDR2 YSYEKL. With respect to this clonotype: Its target is not known.

Using RNA template, CDR3s of TCR alpha and beta were amplified with iRepertoire arm-PCR. TCRdb processed the multiplex PCR reads anew with MiXCR; each CDR3 protein has one entry. Here the sample spans around 350,000 distinct CDR3 sequences, 41% being singletons. The V and J genes are TRBV4-1 and TRBJ2-3, with D tentatively TRBD1 or TRBD2 (5 bases each). The specimen was glioma tissue, nonneoplastic brain tissue, or PBMCs (not recorded which). This sequence was found in a human donor with low-grade glioma or glioblastoma, undergoing nonglioma brain surgery, or in good health (not recorded which). The CDR3 coding sequence is TGCGCCAGCAGCCAAGCCCCGCTGGGGGGCACAGATACGCAGTATTTT. Translation gives CASSQAPLGGTDTQYF.